This paragraph reports one T cell receptor beta chain. Its antigen is unidentified. This specimen comes from a study of T cell repertoires in cytomegalovirus infection. Findings and limits, study-wide: Within the response measured ex vivo, HLA-C-restricted CMV-specific TCR beta clonotypes were dominant.

MiXCR was run by TCRdb on the reads, yielding one entry per CDR3 protein. The table has under 800,000 distinct CDR3 sequences, 20% to 25% seen once; the top ten hold roughly 8%. V lost 7 bases and J 2 bases, leaving 10 bases between the germline ends. CDR1 and CDR2 (germline): KGHDR, SFDVKD. CDR3 length: 14 amino acids. The chain links TRBV24-1 to TRBJ2-2, with D perhaps given as TRBD1 or TRBD2 (5 bases each). Sequenced: CD8+ T cells from PBMCs. This TCR derives from a human donor in good health (CMV status not recorded). Some clones in this sample may be carry-over from other donors' samples. Here the CDR3 reads CATSWDGNTGELFF. In nucleotides, the CDR3 is TGTGCCACCAGCTGGGACGGCAACACCGGGGAGCTGTTTTTT.